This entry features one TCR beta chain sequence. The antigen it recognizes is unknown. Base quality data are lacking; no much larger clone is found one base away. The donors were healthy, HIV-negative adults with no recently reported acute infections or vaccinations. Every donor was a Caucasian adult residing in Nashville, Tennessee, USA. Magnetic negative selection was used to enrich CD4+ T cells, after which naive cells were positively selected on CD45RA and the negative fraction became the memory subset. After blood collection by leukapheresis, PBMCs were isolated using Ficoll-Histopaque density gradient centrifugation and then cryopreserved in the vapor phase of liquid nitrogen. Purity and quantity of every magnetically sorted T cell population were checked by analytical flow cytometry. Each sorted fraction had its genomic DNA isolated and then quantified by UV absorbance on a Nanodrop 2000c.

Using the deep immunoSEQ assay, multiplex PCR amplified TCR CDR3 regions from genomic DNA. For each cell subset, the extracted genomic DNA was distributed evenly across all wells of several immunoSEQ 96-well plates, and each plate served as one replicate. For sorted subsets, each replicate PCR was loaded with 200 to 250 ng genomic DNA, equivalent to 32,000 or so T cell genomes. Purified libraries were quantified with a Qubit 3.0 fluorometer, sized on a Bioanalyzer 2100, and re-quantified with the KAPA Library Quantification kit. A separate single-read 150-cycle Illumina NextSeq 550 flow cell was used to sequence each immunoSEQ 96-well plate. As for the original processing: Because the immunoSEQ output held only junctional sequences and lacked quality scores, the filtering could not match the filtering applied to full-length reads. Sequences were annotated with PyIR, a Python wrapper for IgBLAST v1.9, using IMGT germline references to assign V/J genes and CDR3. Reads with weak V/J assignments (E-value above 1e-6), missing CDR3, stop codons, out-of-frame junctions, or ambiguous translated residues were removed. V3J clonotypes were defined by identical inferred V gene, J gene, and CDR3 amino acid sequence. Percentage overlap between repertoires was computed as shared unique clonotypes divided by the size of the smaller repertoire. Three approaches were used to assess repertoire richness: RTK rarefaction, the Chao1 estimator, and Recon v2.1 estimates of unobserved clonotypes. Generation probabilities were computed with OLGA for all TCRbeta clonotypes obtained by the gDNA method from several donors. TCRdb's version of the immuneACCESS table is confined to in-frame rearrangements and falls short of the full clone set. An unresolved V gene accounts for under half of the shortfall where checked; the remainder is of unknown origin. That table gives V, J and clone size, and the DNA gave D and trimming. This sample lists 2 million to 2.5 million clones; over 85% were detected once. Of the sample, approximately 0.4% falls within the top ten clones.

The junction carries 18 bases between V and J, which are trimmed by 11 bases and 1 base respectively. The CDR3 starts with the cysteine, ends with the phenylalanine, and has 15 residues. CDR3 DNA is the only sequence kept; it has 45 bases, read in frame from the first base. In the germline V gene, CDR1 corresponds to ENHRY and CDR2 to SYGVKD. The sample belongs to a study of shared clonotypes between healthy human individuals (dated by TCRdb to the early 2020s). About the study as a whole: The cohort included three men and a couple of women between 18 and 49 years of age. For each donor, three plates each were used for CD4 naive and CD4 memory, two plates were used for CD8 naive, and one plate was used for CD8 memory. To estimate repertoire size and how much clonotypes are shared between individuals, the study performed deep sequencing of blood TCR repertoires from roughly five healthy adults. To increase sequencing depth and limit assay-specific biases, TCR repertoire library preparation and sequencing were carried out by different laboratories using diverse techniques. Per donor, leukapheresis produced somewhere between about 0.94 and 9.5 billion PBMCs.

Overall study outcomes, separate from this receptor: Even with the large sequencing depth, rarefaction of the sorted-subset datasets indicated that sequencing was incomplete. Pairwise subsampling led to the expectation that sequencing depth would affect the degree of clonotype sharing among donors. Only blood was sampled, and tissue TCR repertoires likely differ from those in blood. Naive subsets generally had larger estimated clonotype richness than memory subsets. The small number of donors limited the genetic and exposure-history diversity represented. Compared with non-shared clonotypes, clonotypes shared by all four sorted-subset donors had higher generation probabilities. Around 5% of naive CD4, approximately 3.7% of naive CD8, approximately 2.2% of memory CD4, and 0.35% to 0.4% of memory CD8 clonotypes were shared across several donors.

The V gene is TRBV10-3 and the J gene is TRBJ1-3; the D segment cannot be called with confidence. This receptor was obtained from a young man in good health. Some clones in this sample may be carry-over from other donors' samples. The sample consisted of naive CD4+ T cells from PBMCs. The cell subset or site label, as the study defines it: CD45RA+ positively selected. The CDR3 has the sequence CAASVGAWSGNTIYF. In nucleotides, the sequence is TGTGCCGCCTCGGTTGGCGCTTGGTCTGGAAACACCATATATTTT.